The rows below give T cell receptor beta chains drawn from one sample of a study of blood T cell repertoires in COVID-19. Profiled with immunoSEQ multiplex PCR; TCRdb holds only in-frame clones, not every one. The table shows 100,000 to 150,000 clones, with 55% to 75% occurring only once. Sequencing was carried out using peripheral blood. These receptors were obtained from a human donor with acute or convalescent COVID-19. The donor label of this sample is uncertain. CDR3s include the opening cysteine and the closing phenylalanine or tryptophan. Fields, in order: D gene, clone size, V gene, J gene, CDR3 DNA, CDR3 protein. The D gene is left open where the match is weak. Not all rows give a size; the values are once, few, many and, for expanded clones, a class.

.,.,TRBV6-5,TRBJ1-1,TGTGCCAGCTTGGGCCAGGTTGGGAACACTGAAGCTTTCTTT,CASLGQVGNTEAFF
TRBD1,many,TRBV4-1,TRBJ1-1,TGCGCCAGCAGCCAACACAGGGGGGAAAACACTGAAGCTTTCTTT,CASSQHRGENTEAFF
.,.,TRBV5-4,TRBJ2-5,TGTGCCAGCAGCTTGGGGTACAGGAGTCAAGAAGAGACCCAGTACTTC,CASSLGYRSQEETQYF
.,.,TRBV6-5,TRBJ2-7,TGTGCCAGCAGTTACTCTCGGAGAGCCTACGAGCAGTACTTC,CASSYSRRAYEQYF
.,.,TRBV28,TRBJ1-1,TGTGCCAGCAGTCCTGGGGGGGGCGCCGCCACTGAAGCTTTCTTT,CASSPGGGAATEAFF
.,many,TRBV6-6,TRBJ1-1,TGTGCCAGCAGTTACGAGAGGGCCAACACTGAAGCTTTCTTT,CASSYERANTEAFF
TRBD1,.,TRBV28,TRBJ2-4,TGTGCCAGCAACTCGGGGACAGGGGGACTAGCCAAAAACATTCAGTACTTC,CASNSGTGGLAKNIQYF
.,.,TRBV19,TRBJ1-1,TGTGCCAGTAACCAGATCATGAACACTGAAGCTTTCTTT,CASNQIMNTEAFF
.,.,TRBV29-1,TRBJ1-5,TGCAGCGTTGTCCCTACAGGGACCGGACAGCCCCAGCATTTT,CSVVPTGTGQPQHF
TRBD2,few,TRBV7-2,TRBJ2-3,TGTGCCAGCAGCCGCACGACTAGCGGGGGGGGGCGCACAGATACGCAGTATTTT,CASSRTTSGGGRTDTQYF
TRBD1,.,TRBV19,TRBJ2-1,TGTGCCAGTAGTACCGGGACAGGAAACAATGAGCAGTTCTTC,CASSTGTGNNEQFF
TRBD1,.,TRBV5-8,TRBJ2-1,TGTGCCAGCAGAAGATATCAGGGGGCGTCCTACAATGAGCAGTTCTTC,CASRRYQGASYNEQFF
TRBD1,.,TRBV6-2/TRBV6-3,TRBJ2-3,TGTGCCAGCAGTTACCTCGGACAGGGCTCAGATACGCAGTATTTT,CASSYLGQGSDTQYF
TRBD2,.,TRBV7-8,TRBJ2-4,TGTGCCAGCAGCCTAGCGGGGGGAGCCAAAAACATTCAGTACTTC,CASSLAGGAKNIQYF
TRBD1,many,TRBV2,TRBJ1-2,TGTGCCAGCAGCGACAGGACAGGGGGGAGCTATGGCTACACCTTC,CASSDRTGGSYGYTF
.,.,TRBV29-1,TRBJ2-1,TGCAGCGTTGAGGGCAGGGCAAATGAGCAGTTCTTC,CSVEGRANEQFF
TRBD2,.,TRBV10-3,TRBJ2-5,TGTGCCATCAGTGGACCCCCTCACCTAGCGGGGGTCCAAGAGACCCAGTACTTC,CAISGPPHLAGVQETQYF